The T cell receptor (beta chain) described here comes from a study of cytomegalovirus exposure and HLA in healthy donors. Study-level findings and limits: In a later analysis, HLA-C alleles had the fewest associated TCRs, DRB1 alleles the most.

This clone occurred a few times. Its antigen remains unidentified. The CDR3 contains 15 residues. Germline trimming cut 4 bases from V and 2 bases from J; bases unmatched to any gene: 4. Per the germline V gene, CDR1 is MNHNS and CDR2 is SASEGT. PCR involved 60 Vbeta and 13 Jbeta primers. The repertoire was sequenced with immunoSEQ multiplex PCR; TCRdb's copy has only in-frame clones and lacks some. The sample comprises 100,000 to 150,000 clones, over 70% of which are singletons, and less than 2% rests with the top ten. Sequenced material: PBMCs. The sequence was obtained from a young woman in good health and CMV-seronegative. The genes are TRBV6-1 and TRBJ2-3; 9 bases are a match to TRBD2. DNA for the CDR3: TGTGCCAGCAGTGGTAGCGGGAGCCCCACAGATACGCAGTATTTT. It codes for CASSGSGSPTDTQYF.